This is a list of T cell receptor beta chains from one sample in a study of cytomegalovirus exposure and HLA in healthy donors. TCRdb keeps only in-frame clones here, not all; method: immunoSEQ multiplex PCR. Of about 120,000 clones detected, about 60% appear once; the ten largest clones hold approximately 9.1%. The specimen was PBMCs. These receptors all stem from a man aged 40-50 years in good health and CMV-seropositive. Each CDR3 is given with its conserved first and last residue. A D gene is named only where the DNA matches it firmly. Only part of the rows carry a size: once, few, many, or a class if the clone is expanded.

cdr3_length: 13
j_call: TRBJ2-5
d_call: TRBD1
clone_size: -
v_call: TRBV28
cdr3_nt: TGTGCCAGCAGTTTGACAGGGGAAGAGACCCAGTACTTC
cdr3_aa: CASSLTGEETQYF

cdr3_length: 14
j_call: TRBJ1-1
d_call: TRBD1
clone_size: -
v_call: TRBV2
cdr3_nt: TGTGCCAGCACCGACGGGACAGGGCGCACTGAAGCTTTCTTT
cdr3_aa: CASTDGTGRTEAFF

cdr3_length: 16
j_call: TRBJ2-3
d_call: TRBD2
clone_size: -
v_call: TRBV5-1
cdr3_nt: TGCGCCAGCAGCCGGACTAGCGGGGGGGACACAGATACGCAGTATTTT
cdr3_aa: CASSRTSGGDTDTQYF

cdr3_length: 14
j_call: TRBJ2-3
d_call: -
clone_size: once
v_call: TRBV29-1
cdr3_nt: TGCAGCGTTGCAGAGGGGGGAAGCACAGATACGCAGTATTTT
cdr3_aa: CSVAEGGSTDTQYF

cdr3_length: 14
j_call: TRBJ1-1
d_call: -
clone_size: -
v_call: TRBV7-9
cdr3_nt: TGTGCCAGCAGCCCAAACAGTGCGATTGGTGAAGCTTTCTTT
cdr3_aa: CASSPNSAIGEAFF

cdr3_length: 16
j_call: TRBJ1-2
d_call: -
clone_size: -
v_call: TRBV4-1
cdr3_nt: TGCGCCAGCAGCCAAGAGGGGAGTGTACCCCCTCATGGCTACACCTTC
cdr3_aa: CASSQEGSVPPHGYTF

cdr3_length: 15
j_call: TRBJ1-5
d_call: TRBD1
clone_size: -
v_call: TRBV19
cdr3_nt: TGTGCCAGTAGTAACCCGGGACAGGGCTTTTTGGCCCAGCATTTT
cdr3_aa: CASSNPGQGFLAQHF

cdr3_length: 16
j_call: TRBJ2-3
d_call: TRBD1
clone_size: -
v_call: TRBV29-1
cdr3_nt: TGCAGCGTTGAAAAAAGACAGGGTCCTAGCACAGATACGCAGTATTTT
cdr3_aa: CSVEKRQGPSTDTQYF

cdr3_length: 14
j_call: TRBJ2-2
d_call: TRBD1
clone_size: -
v_call: TRBV6-1
cdr3_nt: TGTGCCAGCTCTCGGACAGGGTTCAGGGGGGAGCTGTTTTTT
cdr3_aa: CASSRTGFRGELFF

cdr3_length: 14
j_call: TRBJ2-7
d_call: -
clone_size: -
v_call: TRBV9
cdr3_nt: TGTGCCAGCAGCGTAGGGCTAGCCGCCTACGAGCAGTACTTC
cdr3_aa: CASSVGLAAYEQYF

cdr3_length: 15
j_call: TRBJ1-4
d_call: -
clone_size: -
v_call: TRBV21-1
cdr3_nt: TGTGCCAGCAGCGACAACAGGGGGCTTAATGAAAAACTGTTTTTT
cdr3_aa: CASSDNRGLNEKLFF

cdr3_length: 14
j_call: TRBJ1-1
d_call: -
clone_size: -
v_call: TRBV27
cdr3_nt: TGTGCCAGCAGTATTACAGCCCCGGGAACTGAAGCTTTCTTT
cdr3_aa: CASSITAPGTEAFF

cdr3_length: 17
j_call: TRBJ2-7
d_call: -
clone_size: -
v_call: TRBV6-4
cdr3_nt: TGTGCCAGCAGTGCCTTCCCAAAACCCAAACAGCCCTACGAGCAGTACTTC
cdr3_aa: CASSAFPKPKQPYEQYF

cdr3_length: 14
j_call: TRBJ2-7
d_call: TRBD2
clone_size: -
v_call: TRBV4-2
cdr3_nt: TGTGCCAGCAGCCCGGGACTAGCGGCCTACGAGCAGTACTTC
cdr3_aa: CASSPGLAAYEQYF

cdr3_length: 15
j_call: TRBJ1-6
d_call: TRBD1
clone_size: few
v_call: TRBV9
cdr3_nt: TGTGCCAGCAGCCCCCGGACAGGGGGAAATTCACCCCTCCACTTT
cdr3_aa: CASSPRTGGNSPLHF

cdr3_length: 14
j_call: TRBJ2-1
d_call: TRBD2
clone_size: -
v_call: TRBV29-1
cdr3_nt: TGCAGCGTGACACTAGCGGGAACCTACAATGAGCAGTTCTTC
cdr3_aa: CSVTLAGTYNEQFF

cdr3_length: 12
j_call: TRBJ1-1
d_call: TRBD1
clone_size: -
v_call: TRBV10-2
cdr3_nt: TGCGCCAGCAGGAACACAGGGGTTAAAGCTTTCTTT
cdr3_aa: CASRNTGVKAFF

cdr3_length: 14
j_call: TRBJ1-5
d_call: TRBD1
clone_size: few
v_call: TRBV9
cdr3_nt: TGTGCCAGCAGCGTAGACAGGGGGAATCAGCCCCAGCATTTT
cdr3_aa: CASSVDRGNQPQHF

cdr3_length: 15
j_call: TRBJ2-3
d_call: TRBD2
clone_size: -
v_call: TRBV9
cdr3_nt: TGTGCCAGCAGCACCCAGCGGGGGGAGCCAGATACGCAGTATTTT
cdr3_aa: CASSTQRGEPDTQYF

cdr3_length: 14
j_call: TRBJ1-1
d_call: -
clone_size: -
v_call: TRBV7-3
cdr3_nt: TGTGCCAGCAGCCCAGGACACTTGAACACTGAAGCTTTCTTT
cdr3_aa: CASSPGHLNTEAFF

cdr3_length: 15
j_call: TRBJ1-5
d_call: TRBD1
clone_size: -
v_call: TRBV27
cdr3_nt: TGTGCCAGCAGTCCCTGGACAGGGGGCGCGGAGCCCCAGCATTTT
cdr3_aa: CASSPWTGGAEPQHF

cdr3_length: 15
j_call: TRBJ1-1
d_call: -
clone_size: few
v_call: TRBV25-1
cdr3_nt: TGTGCCAGCAGTCCCCAAACCTCCAGAGGCACTGAAGCTTTCTTT
cdr3_aa: CASSPQTSRGTEAFF

cdr3_length: 17
j_call: TRBJ2-7
d_call: -
clone_size: -
v_call: TRBV18
cdr3_nt: TGTGCCAGCTCACCAATAAGCGCTGGGGGCGCGATCTACGAGCAGTACTTC
cdr3_aa: CASSPISAGGAIYEQYF

cdr3_length: 16
j_call: TRBJ1-1
d_call: TRBD1
clone_size: few
v_call: TRBV10-2
cdr3_nt: TGCGCCAGCAGCATTAAAACGACAGGGGGACACACTGAAGCTTTCTTT
cdr3_aa: CASSIKTTGGHTEAFF

cdr3_length: 13
j_call: TRBJ1-2
d_call: -
clone_size: few
v_call: TRBV14
cdr3_nt: TGTGCCAGCAGCCAAGGACTTAACTATGGCTACACCTTC
cdr3_aa: CASSQGLNYGYTF

cdr3_length: 14
j_call: TRBJ1-1
d_call: -
clone_size: few
v_call: TRBV7-2
cdr3_nt: TGTGCCAGCAGCTTAGCAGGGGTGCGCACTGAAGCTTTCTTT
cdr3_aa: CASSLAGVRTEAFF

cdr3_length: 15
j_call: TRBJ1-6
d_call: -
clone_size: -
v_call: TRBV27
cdr3_nt: TGTGCCAGCAGTTTATCGGGGCCGAGTAATTCACCCCTCCACTTT
cdr3_aa: CASSLSGPSNSPLHF

cdr3_length: 15
j_call: TRBJ2-7
d_call: -
clone_size: -
v_call: TRBV5-4
cdr3_nt: TGTGCCAGCAGCGCGGTGACTAGTCCTGCCTACGAGCAGTACTTC
cdr3_aa: CASSAVTSPAYEQYF

cdr3_length: 14
j_call: TRBJ2-7
d_call: TRBD2
clone_size: once
v_call: TRBV15
cdr3_nt: TGTGCCACCAGCAGAGAGGGGGGGTTGGCAGAGCAGTACTTC
cdr3_aa: CATSREGGLAEQYF

cdr3_length: 12
j_call: TRBJ1-2
d_call: -
clone_size: -
v_call: TRBV6-1
cdr3_nt: TGTGCCAGTCGATCACGGGGGGATGGCTACACCTTC
cdr3_aa: CASRSRGDGYTF

cdr3_length: 15
j_call: TRBJ2-3
d_call: -
clone_size: -
v_call: TRBV2
cdr3_nt: TGTGCCAGCACCCCGGGGTTCTCTAGCACAGATACGCAGTATTTT
cdr3_aa: CASTPGFSSTDTQYF

cdr3_length: 18
j_call: TRBJ1-6
d_call: TRBD1
clone_size: -
v_call: TRBV7-8
cdr3_nt: TGTGCCAGCAGCCCCGGGACAGGGGGCTTTCGAACTAATTCACCCCTCCACTTT
cdr3_aa: CASSPGTGGFRTNSPLHF